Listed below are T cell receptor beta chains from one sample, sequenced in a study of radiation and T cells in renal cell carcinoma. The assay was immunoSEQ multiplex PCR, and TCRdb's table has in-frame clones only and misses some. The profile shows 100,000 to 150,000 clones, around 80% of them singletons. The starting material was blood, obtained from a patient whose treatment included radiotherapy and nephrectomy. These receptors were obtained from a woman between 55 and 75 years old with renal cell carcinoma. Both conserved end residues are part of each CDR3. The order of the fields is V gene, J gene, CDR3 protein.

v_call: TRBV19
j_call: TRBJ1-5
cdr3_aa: CASSKDQGSQPQHF

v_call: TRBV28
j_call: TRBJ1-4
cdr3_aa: CASSLGIRGEKLFF

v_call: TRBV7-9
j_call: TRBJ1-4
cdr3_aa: CASSLMGEGPTNEKLFF

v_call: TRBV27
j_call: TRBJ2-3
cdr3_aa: CASSAPGLTDTQYF

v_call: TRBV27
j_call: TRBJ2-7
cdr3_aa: CASSPGYEQYF

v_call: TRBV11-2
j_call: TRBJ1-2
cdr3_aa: CASSLGSQGYTF

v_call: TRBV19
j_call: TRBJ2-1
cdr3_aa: CASSIAKQGNEQFF

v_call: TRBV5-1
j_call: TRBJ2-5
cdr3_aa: CASSLELDRPQYF

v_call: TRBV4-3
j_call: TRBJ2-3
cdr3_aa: CASSQDETGTRGTDTQYF

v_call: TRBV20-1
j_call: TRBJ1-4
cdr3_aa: CSAVRVEKLFF

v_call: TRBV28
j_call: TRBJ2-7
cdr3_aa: CASSSAGTGASQGTYEQYF

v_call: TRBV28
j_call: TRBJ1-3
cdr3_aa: CASSLSFSGNTIYF

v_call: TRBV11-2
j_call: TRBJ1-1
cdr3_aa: CASSLARGGEGTEAFF

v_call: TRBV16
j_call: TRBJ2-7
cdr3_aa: CASSQLSTAREQYF

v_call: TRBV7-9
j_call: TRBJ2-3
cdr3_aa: CASSYSGPSTDTQYF

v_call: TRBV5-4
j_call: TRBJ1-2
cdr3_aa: CASSLVAALDGYTF

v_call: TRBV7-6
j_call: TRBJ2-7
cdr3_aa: CASSLAGGEQYF

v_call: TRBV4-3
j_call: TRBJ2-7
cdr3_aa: CASSWGIAYEQYF

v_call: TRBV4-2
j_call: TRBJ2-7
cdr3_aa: CASSRSGLAGDYEQYF

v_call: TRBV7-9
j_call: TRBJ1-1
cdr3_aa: CASSLEAMLGTEAFF

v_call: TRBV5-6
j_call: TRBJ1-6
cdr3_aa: CASSLDLLGRGNSPLHF

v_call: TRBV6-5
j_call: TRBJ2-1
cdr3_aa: CASGLSGQGADEQFF

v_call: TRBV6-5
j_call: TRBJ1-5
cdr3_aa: CASRRVLDSNQPQHF

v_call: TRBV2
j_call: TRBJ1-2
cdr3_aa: CASHPEAPYGYTF

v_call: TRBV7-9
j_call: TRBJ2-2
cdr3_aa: CASSSPLTSGRNTGELFF

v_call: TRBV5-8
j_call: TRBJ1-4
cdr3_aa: CASSLGRATNEKLFF

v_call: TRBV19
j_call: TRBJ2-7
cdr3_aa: CASSIAGDYEQYF

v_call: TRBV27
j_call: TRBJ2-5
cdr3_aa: CASSQTGGQTQYF

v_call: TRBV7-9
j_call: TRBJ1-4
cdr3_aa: CASSLGIIRGTNEKLFF

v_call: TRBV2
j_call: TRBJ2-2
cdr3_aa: CASSEMGSGSTGELFF

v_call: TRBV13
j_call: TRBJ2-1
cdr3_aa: CASSLVGGREQFF

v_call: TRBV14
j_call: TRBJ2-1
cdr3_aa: CASSQEYGRTYNEQFF

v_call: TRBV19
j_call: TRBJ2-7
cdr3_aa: CASSIERSGESYEQYF

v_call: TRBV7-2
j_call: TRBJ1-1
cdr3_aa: CASSLGQNTEAFF

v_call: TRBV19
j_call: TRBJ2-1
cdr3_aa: CASSSRDRQFF

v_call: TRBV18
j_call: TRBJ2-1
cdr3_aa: CASSPASYGEQFF

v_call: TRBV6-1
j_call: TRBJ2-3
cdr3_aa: CASNRRDTNTDTQYF

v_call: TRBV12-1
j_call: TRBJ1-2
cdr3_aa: CASSPRTPGRIYGYTF

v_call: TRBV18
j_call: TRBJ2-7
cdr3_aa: CASSPQLPGQGFSYEQYF

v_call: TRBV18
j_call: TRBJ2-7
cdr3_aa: CASSEGTDYEQYF

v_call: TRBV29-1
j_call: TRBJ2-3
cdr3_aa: CSETDGTDTQYF

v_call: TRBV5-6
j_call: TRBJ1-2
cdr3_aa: CASSRDTGRANYGYTF

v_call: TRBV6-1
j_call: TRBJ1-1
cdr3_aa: CANQAGLAEAFF

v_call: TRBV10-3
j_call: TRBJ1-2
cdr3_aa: CAISWDRGLQYGYTF

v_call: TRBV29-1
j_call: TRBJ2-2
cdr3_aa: CSVRTENTGELFF

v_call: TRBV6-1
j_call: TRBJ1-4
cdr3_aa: CASSEAGGQGSEKLFF

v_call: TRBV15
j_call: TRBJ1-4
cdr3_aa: CATSRDQAGGPNEKLFF

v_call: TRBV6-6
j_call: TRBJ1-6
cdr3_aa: CASSYTGAPLHF

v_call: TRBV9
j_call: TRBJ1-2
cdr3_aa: CASSVAGIGNYGYTF

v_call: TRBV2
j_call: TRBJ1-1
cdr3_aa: CASSGQAMNTEAFF

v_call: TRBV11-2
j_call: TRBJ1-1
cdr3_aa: CASSTRENTEAFF

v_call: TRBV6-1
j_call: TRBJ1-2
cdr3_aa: CASSDVEGAGYTF

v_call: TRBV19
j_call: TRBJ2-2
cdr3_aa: CASRRLANTGELFF